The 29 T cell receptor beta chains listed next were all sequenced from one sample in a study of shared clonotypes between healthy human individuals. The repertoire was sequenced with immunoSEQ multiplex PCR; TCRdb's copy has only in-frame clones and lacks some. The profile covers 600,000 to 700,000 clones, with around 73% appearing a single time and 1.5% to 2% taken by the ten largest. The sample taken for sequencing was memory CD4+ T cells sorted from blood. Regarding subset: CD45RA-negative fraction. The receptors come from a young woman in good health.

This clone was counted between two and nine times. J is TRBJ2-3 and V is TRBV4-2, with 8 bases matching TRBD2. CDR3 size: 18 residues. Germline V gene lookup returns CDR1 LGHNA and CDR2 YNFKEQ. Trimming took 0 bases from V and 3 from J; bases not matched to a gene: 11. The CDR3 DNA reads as TGTGCCAGCAGCCAAGAAAGAGGAGCGGGAGATGGGACAGATACGCAGTATTTT. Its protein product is CASSQERGAGDGTDTQYF.

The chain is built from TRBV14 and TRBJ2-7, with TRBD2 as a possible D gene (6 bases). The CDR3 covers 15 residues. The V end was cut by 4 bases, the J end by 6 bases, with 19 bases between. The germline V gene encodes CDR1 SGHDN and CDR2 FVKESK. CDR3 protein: CASSLSGDPAREQYF. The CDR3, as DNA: TGTGCCAGCAGCCTCTCGGGGGACCCGGCTCGCGAGCAGTACTTC.

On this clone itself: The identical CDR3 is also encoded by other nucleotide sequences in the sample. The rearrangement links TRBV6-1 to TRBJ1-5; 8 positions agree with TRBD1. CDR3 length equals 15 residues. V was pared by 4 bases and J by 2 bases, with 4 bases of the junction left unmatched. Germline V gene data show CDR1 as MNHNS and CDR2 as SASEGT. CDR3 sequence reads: CASSGGQGGNQPQHF. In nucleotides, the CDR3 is TGTGCCAGCAGTGGTGGACAGGGCGGCAATCAGCCCCAGCATTTT.

The CDR3 region has the DNA TGTGCCAGCAAGCAGGGTGACCAGCCCCAGCATTTT. It specifies CASKQGDQPQHF. The chain links TRBV28 to TRBJ1-5, with D possibly matching TRBD1 (5 bases). This CDR3 is built from 12 residues. CDR1 is MDHEN, CDR2 SYDVKM, per germline. Trimming removed 7 bases at V and 7 bases at J, with 11 bases between.

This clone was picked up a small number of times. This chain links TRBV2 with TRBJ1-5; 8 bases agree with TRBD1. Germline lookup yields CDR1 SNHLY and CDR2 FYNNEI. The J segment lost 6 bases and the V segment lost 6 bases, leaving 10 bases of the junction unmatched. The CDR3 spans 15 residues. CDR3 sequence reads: CASSAGQGGTQPQHF. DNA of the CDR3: TGTGCCAGCAGCGCCGGACAGGGCGGGACTCAGCCCCAGCATTTT.

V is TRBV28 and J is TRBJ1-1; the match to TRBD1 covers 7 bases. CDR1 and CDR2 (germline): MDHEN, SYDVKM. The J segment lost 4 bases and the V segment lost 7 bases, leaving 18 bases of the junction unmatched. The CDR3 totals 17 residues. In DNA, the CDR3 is TGTGCCAGCAATATGGCTGGTCAGGGGGGAATTAGCACTGAAGCTTTCTTT. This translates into CASNMAGQGGISTEAFF.

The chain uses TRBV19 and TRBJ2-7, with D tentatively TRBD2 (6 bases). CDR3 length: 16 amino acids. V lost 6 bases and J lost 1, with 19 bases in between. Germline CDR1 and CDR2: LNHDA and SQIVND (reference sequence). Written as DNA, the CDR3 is TGTGCCAGTAGAAACCAACACCGGGCGGGGTCCTACGAGCAGTACTTC. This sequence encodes CASRNQHRAGSYEQYF.

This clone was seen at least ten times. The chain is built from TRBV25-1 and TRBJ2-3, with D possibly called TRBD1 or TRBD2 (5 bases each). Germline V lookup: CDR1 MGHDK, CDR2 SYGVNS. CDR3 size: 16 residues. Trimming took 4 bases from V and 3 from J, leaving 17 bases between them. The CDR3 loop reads CASSGAGSGGTDTQYF. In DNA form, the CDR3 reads TGTGCCAGCAGTGGGGCAGGGAGCGGCGGTACAGATACGCAGTATTTT. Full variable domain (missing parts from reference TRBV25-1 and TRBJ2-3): EADIYQTPRYLVIGTGKKITLECSQTMGHDKMYWYQQDPGMELHLIHYSYGVNSTEKGDLSSESTVSRIRTEHFPLTLESARPSHTSQYLCASSGAGSGGTDTQYFGPGTRLTVL.

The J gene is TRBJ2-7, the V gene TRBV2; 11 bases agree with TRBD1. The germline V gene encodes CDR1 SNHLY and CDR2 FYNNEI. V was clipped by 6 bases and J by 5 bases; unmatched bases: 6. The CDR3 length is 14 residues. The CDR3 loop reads CASRLGQGANEQYF. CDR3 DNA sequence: TGTGCCAGCAGGCTCGGACAGGGGGCCAACGAGCAGTACTTC.

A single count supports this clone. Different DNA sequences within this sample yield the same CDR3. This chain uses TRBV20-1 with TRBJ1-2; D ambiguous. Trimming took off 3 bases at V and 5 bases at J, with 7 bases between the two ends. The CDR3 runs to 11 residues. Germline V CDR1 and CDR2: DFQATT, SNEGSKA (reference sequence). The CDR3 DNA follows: TGCAGTGCTAGGGACGGTTATGGCTACACCTTC. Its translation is CSARDGYGYTF.

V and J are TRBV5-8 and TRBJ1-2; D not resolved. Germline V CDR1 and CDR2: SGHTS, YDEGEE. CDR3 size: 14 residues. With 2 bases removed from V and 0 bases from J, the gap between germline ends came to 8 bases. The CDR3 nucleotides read TGTGCCAGCAGCTTCCGAATATCTAACTATGGCTACACCTTC. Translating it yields CASSFRISNYGYTF.

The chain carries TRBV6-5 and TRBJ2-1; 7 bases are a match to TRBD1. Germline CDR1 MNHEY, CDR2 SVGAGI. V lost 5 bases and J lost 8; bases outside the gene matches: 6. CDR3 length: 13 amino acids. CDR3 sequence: CASSGIGGYEQFF. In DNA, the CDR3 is TGTGCCAGCAGTGGTATAGGGGGCTATGAGCAGTTCTTC.

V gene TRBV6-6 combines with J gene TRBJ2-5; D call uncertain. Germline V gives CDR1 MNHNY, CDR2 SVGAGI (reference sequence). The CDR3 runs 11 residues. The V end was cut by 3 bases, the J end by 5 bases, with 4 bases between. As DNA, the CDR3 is TGTGCCAGCAGTTATCTGGAGACCCAGTACTTC. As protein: CASSYLETQYF.

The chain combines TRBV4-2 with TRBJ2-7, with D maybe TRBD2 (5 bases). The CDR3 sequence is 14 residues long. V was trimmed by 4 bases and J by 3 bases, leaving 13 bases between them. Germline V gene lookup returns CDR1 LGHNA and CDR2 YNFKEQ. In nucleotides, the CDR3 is TGTGCCAGCAGCCCAGCCGGGGTAGGCTACGAGCAGTACTTC. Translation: CASSPAGVGYEQYF.

The CDR3 region is CASSLVLYGYTF. As DNA, the CDR3 is TGTGCCAGCAGCTTAGTACTCTATGGCTACACCTTC. This chain joins TRBV11-2 and TRBJ1-2; D uncertain. The V gene lost 1 base and the J gene lost 4 bases, with 4 bases spanning the gap. This CDR3 comprises 12 residues. CDR1 and CDR2 (germline): SGHAT, FQNNGV.

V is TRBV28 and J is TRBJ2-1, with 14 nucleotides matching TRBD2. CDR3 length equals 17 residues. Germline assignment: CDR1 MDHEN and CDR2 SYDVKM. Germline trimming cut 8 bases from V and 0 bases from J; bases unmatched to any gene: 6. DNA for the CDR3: TGTGCCAGCCATAGACTAGCGGGAGGGAGCTCCTACAATGAGCAGTTCTTC. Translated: CASHRLAGGSSYNEQFF.

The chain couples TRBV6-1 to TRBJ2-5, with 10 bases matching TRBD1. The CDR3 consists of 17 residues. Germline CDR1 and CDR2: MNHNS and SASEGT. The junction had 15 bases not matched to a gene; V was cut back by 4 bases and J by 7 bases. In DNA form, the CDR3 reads TGTGCCAGCAGTGGCTCGGGGGGACAGGGGAGAATCGGGACCCAGTACTTC. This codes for CASSGSGGQGRIGTQYF.

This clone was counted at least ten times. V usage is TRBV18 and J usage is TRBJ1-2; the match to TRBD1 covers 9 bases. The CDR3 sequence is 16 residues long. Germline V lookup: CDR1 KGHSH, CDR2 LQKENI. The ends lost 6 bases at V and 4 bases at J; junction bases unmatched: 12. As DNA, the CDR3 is TGTGCCAGCTCCCAATACCGGGACAGGGATAGCTATGGCTACACCTTC. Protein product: CASSQYRDRDSYGYTF.

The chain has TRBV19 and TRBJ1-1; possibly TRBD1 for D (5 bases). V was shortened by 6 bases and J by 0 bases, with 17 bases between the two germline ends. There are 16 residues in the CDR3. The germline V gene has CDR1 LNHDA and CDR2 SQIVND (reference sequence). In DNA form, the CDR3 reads TGTGCCAGTAGATTGAGAGGGGCAGCCCTGAACACTGAAGCTTTCTTT. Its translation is CASRLRGAALNTEAFF.

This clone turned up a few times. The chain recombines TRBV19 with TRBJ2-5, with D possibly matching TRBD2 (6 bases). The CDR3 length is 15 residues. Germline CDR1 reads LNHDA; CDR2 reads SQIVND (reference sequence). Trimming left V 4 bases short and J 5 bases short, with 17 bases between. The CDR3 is CASSTLGGDGETQYF. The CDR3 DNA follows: TGTGCCAGTAGTACCCTAGGAGGGGATGGCGAGACCCAGTACTTC.

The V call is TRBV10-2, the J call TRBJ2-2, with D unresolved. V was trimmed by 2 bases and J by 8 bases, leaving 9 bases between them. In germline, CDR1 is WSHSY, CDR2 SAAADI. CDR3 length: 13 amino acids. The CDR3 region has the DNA TGCGCCAGCAGTGAGAGGCAGGCGGGGGAGCTGTTTTTT. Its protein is CASSERQAGELFF.

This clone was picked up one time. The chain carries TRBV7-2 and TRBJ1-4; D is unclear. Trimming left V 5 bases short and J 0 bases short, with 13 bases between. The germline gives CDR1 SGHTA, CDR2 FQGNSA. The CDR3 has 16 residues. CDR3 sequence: CASSPSAGTTNEKLFF. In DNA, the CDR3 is TGTGCCAGCAGCCCCTCCGCCGGAACAACTAATGAAAAACTGTTTTTT.

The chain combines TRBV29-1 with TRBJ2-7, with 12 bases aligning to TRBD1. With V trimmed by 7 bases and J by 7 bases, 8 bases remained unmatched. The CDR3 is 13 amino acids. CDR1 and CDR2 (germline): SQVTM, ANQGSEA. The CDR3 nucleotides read TGCAGCGCATTGGGACAGGGGGCGGAAGAGCAGTACTTC. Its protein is CSALGQGAEEQYF.

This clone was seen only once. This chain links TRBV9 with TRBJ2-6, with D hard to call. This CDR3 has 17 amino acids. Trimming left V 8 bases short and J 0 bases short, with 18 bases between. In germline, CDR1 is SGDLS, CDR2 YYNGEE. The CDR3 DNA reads TGTGCCAGTTCCTCGCGGCAGGTAGTCTCTGGGGCCAACGTCCTGACTTTC. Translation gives CASSSRQVVSGANVLTF.

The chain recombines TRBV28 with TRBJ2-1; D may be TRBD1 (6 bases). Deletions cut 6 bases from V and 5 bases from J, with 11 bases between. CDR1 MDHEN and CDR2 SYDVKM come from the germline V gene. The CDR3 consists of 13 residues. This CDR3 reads CASRRDNHNEQFF. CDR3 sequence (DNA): TGTGCCAGCAGACGGGACAACCACAATGAGCAGTTCTTC.

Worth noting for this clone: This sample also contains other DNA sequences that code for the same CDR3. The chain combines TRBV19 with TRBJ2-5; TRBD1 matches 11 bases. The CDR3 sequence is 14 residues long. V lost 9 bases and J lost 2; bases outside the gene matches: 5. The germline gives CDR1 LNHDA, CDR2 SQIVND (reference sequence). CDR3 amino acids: CASSGTGGQETQYF. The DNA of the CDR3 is TGTGCCAGCTCCGGGACAGGGGGTCAAGAGACCCAGTACTTC.

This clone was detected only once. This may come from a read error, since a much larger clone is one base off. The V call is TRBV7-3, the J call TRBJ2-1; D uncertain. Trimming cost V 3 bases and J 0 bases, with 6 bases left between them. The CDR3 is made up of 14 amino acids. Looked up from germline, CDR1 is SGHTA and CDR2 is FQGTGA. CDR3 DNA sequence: TGTGCCAGCAGCTTGGACCGCTCCTACAATGAGCAGTTCTTC. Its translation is CASSLDRSYNEQFF.

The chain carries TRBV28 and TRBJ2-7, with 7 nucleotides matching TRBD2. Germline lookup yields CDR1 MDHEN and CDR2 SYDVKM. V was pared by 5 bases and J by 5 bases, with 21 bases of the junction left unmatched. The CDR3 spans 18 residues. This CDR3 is CASSPPPRLASGVHEQYF. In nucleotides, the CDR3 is TGTGCCAGCAGTCCGCCTCCTAGACTGGCAAGCGGGGTCCACGAGCAGTACTTC.

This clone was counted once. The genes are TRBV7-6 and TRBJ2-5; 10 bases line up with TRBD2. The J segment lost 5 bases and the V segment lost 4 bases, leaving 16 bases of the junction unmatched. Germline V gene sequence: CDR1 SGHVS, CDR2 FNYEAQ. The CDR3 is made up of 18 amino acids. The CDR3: CASSSSNIIAGGGETQYF. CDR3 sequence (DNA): TGTGCCAGCAGCTCCTCGAATATCATAGCGGGAGGTGGTGAGACCCAGTACTTC.